The TCR beta chain described here comes from a study of spatial heterogeneity in lung cancer. Deletions cut 5 bases from V and 4 bases from J, with 12 bases between. Germline-derived CDR1 and CDR2 are SGHRS and YFSETQ. The CDR3 runs to 14 residues. TCRdb redid the calling of the 5' RACE reads with MiXCR, one entry per CDR3 protein. Of more than 65,000 distinct CDR3 sequences in the sample, around 7.3% were seen once. This clonotype occurred a few times. As to time point: sample taken at primary tumor resection. The specimen comprised PBMCs, sampled at surgery. The chain links TRBV5-1 to TRBJ2-2; weak D call: TRBD1 (6 bases). This receptor was identified in a male donor with early-stage non-small cell lung cancer. The CDR3 protein is CASSNLQGTGELFF. In nucleotides, the CDR3 is TGCGCCAGCAGTAACTTACAGGGCACCGGGGAGCTGTTTTTT.